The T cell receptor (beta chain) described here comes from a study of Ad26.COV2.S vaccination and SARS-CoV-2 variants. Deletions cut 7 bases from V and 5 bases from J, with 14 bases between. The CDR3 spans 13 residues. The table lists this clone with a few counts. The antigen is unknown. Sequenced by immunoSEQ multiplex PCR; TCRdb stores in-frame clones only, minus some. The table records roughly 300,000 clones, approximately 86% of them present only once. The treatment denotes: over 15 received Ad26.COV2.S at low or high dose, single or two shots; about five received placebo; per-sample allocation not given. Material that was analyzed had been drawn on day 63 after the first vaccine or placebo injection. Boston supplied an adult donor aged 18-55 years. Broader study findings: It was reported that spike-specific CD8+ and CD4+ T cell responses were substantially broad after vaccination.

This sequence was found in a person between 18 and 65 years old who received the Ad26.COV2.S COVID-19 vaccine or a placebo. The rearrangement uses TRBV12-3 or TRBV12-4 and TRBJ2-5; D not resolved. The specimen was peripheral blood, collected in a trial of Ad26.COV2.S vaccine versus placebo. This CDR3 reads CASTLRGAETQYF. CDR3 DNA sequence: TGTGCCAGCACCCTCCGAGGTGCCGAGACCCAGTACTTC.